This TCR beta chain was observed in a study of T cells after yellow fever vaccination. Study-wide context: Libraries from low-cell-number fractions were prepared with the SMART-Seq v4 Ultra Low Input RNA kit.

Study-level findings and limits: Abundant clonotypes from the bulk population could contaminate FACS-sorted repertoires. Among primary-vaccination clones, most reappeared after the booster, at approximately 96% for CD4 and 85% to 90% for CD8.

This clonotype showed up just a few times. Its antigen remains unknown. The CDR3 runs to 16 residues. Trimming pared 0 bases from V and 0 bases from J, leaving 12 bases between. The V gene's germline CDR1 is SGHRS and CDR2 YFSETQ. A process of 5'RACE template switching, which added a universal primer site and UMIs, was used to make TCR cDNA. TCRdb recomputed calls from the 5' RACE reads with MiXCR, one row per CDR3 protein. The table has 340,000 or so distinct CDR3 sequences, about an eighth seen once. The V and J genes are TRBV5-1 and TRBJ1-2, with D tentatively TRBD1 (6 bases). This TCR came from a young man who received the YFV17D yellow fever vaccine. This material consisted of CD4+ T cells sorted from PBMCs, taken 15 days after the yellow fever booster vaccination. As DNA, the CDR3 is TGCGCCAGCAGCTTGGTCGGCAGGGGAGCTAACTATGGCTACACCTTC. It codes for CASSLVGRGANYGYTF.